This TCR beta chain was profiled in a study of T-cell memory formation after mild COVID-19. The overall study: The TCR clusters were mostly specific to one donor. Findings and limits, study-wide: For contracting clones, CD4+ ones sat mainly in CM and EM, CD8+ in EMRA. Some clones that responded were present in memory (sampled pre-infection), which suggests cross-reactive memory joined.

V lost 5 bases to trimming and J lost 8 bases, with 9 bases between them. This CDR3 spans 11 amino acids. Germline V gives CDR1 SGHAT, CDR2 FQDESV (reference sequence). Remarks on this clonotype: Its cognate antigen is unknown.

One entry per CDR3 protein, called by TCRdb with MiXCR from the 5' RACE reads. This table holds around 300,000 distinct CDR3 sequences, roughly 21% found once. This TCR was recovered from a man aged 18 to 30 who had mild COVID-19 (a few samples of this study predate the infection). Cell type and time point are not known. This chain connects TRBV11-1 to TRBJ1-1; D is uncertain. The material sequenced was PBMCs or a T cell subset sorted from them (not recorded which). The CDR3: CASSLQQEAFF. The DNA of the CDR3 is TGTGCCAGCAGCCTCCAGCAGGAAGCTTTCTTT.